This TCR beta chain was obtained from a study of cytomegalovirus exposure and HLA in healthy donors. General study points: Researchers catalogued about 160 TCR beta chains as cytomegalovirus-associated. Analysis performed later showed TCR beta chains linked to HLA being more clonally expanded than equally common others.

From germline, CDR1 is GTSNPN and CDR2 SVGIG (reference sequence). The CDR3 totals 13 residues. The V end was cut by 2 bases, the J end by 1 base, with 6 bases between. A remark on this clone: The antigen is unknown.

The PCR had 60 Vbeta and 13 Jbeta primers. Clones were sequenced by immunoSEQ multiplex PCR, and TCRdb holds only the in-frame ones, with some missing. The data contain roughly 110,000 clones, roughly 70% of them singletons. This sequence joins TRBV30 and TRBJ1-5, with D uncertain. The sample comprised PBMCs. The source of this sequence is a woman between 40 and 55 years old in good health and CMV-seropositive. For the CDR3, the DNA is TGTGCCTGGAGTCTGGCAAGCAATCAGCCCCAGCATTTT. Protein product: CAWSLASNQPQHF. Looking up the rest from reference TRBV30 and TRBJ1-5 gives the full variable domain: SQTIHQWPATLVQPVGSPLSLECTVEGTSNPNLYWYRQAAGRGLQLLFYSVGIGQISSEVPQNLSASRPQDRQFILSSKKLLLSDSGFYLCAWSLASNQPQHFGDGTRLSIL.